A selection of T cell receptor beta chains follows, all from one sample in a study of Ad26.COV2.S vaccination and SARS-CoV-2 variants. Method: immunoSEQ multiplex PCR; TCRdb's copy keeps in-frame clones and lacks some. The sample lists roughly 320,000 clones; around 87% were seen once. The sequencing used peripheral blood, collected in a trial of Ad26.COV2.S vaccine versus placebo. The receptors were sampled from a person between 18 and 59 years old who received the Ad26.COV2.S COVID-19 vaccine or a placebo. Each CDR3 is given with its conserved first and last residue. Fields, in order: CDR3 protein, J gene, V gene.

CDR3aa: CASSKGSWGFQETQYF
j_gene: TRBJ2-5
v_gene: TRBV27

CDR3aa: CASSQDEARTDTQYF
j_gene: TRBJ2-3
v_gene: TRBV3-1/TRBV3-2

CDR3aa: CASSQSRQERNSPLHF
j_gene: TRBJ1-6
v_gene: TRBV27

CDR3aa: CASTGQGEGYTF
j_gene: TRBJ1-2
v_gene: TRBV2

CDR3aa: CASSRASNQPQHF
j_gene: TRBJ1-5
v_gene: TRBV18

CDR3aa: CASSPLRLAGGSSTDTQYF
j_gene: TRBJ2-3
v_gene: TRBV7-8

CDR3aa: CASSQEGTRSGEQFF
j_gene: TRBJ2-1
v_gene: TRBV4-2

CDR3aa: CASSQIGQPQHF
j_gene: TRBJ1-5
v_gene: TRBV4-2

CDR3aa: CSAATLGTDTQYF
j_gene: TRBJ2-3
v_gene: TRBV29-1

CDR3aa: CASSIPGHTEAFF
j_gene: TRBJ1-1
v_gene: TRBV6-5

CDR3aa: CASRITGGEAFF
j_gene: TRBJ1-1
v_gene: TRBV6-6

CDR3aa: CASSSGGASGDPTDTQYF
j_gene: TRBJ2-3
v_gene: TRBV13

CDR3aa: CASSAPGEKLFF
j_gene: TRBJ1-4
v_gene: TRBV25-1

CDR3aa: CASSLGLGGKYNEQFF
j_gene: TRBJ2-1
v_gene: TRBV5-4

CDR3aa: CSARPASEQYF
j_gene: TRBJ2-7
v_gene: TRBV20-1

CDR3aa: CASRTSGGTDTQYF
j_gene: TRBJ2-3
v_gene: TRBV6-5

CDR3aa: CASSLRDRAQETQYF
j_gene: TRBJ2-5
v_gene: TRBV11-1

CDR3aa: CASTPAGPGGYEQYF
j_gene: TRBJ2-7
v_gene: TRBV2

CDR3aa: CASSWGLAGMGSGELFF
j_gene: TRBJ2-2
v_gene: TRBV5-4

CDR3aa: CASSRGTEETQYF
j_gene: TRBJ2-5
v_gene: TRBV5-1

CDR3aa: CASSQDSSALRFSYTF
j_gene: TRBJ1-2
v_gene: TRBV4-3

CDR3aa: CAWTDRNYGYTF
j_gene: TRBJ1-2
v_gene: TRBV30

CDR3aa: CAISESGGRETQYF
j_gene: TRBJ2-5
v_gene: TRBV10-3

CDR3aa: CASSLLGPQETQYF
j_gene: TRBJ2-5
v_gene: TRBV7-3

CDR3aa: CAISGTSGVGELFF
j_gene: TRBJ2-2
v_gene: TRBV10-3

CDR3aa: CASSLLSGEQYF
j_gene: TRBJ2-7
v_gene: TRBV5-6

CDR3aa: CASSEGGLGQGNYGYTF
j_gene: TRBJ1-2
v_gene: TRBV25-1

CDR3aa: CASSGKRTEAFF
j_gene: TRBJ1-1
v_gene: TRBV4-3

CDR3aa: CASGLDLSYEQYF
j_gene: TRBJ2-7
v_gene: TRBV12-5

CDR3aa: CASRTSGTDTQYF
j_gene: TRBJ2-3
v_gene: TRBV7-2

CDR3aa: CASSHETGGVYGYTF
j_gene: TRBJ1-2
v_gene: TRBV6-6

CDR3aa: CASRWGQNTGELFF
j_gene: TRBJ2-2
v_gene: TRBV2

CDR3aa: CATSDAGGHSSYNEQFF
j_gene: TRBJ2-1
v_gene: TRBV24-1

CDR3aa: CSAQGSYGYTF
j_gene: TRBJ1-2
v_gene: TRBV20-1

CDR3aa: CASGLVHPLEQRVSSYNSPLHF
j_gene: TRBJ1-6
v_gene: TRBV12-5

CDR3aa: CASSLTGTKNYEQYF
j_gene: TRBJ2-7
v_gene: TRBV4-2

CDR3aa: CASSEGFDGFNQPQHF
j_gene: TRBJ1-5
v_gene: TRBV2

CDR3aa: CASTAPRDRVRDTQYF
j_gene: TRBJ2-3
v_gene: TRBV6-4

CDR3aa: CASSTGWDSKNIQYF
j_gene: TRBJ2-4
v_gene: TRBV13

CDR3aa: CASSDRDRSYGYTF
j_gene: TRBJ1-2
v_gene: TRBV7-9

CDR3aa: CASSQEDGSGYTF
j_gene: TRBJ1-2
v_gene: TRBV3-1/TRBV3-2

CDR3aa: CASSEGQGSSPLHF
j_gene: TRBJ1-6
v_gene: TRBV6-4

CDR3aa: CASSSGYGYTF
j_gene: TRBJ1-2
v_gene: TRBV5-6

CDR3aa: CASSLVRPHEQYF
j_gene: TRBJ2-7
v_gene: TRBV12-3/TRBV12-4

CDR3aa: CASSFDGNSPLHF
j_gene: TRBJ1-6
v_gene: TRBV7-9

CDR3aa: CASSLDSSNYGYTF
j_gene: TRBJ1-2
v_gene: TRBV7-3

CDR3aa: CATSDPTGVADTQYF
j_gene: TRBJ2-3
v_gene: TRBV24-1

CDR3aa: CASSPHRDLGYEQYF
j_gene: TRBJ2-7
v_gene: TRBV27

CDR3aa: CAISAQGSEGTEAFF
j_gene: TRBJ1-1
v_gene: TRBV10-3

CDR3aa: CASSPQGGELFF
j_gene: TRBJ2-2
v_gene: TRBV18

CDR3aa: CASRIGGSNSPLHF
j_gene: TRBJ1-6
v_gene: TRBV3-1/TRBV3-2

CDR3aa: CASSLSSAGSQPQHF
j_gene: TRBJ1-5
v_gene: TRBV27

CDR3aa: CASSLLGQGVSNQPQHF
j_gene: TRBJ1-5
v_gene: TRBV28

CDR3aa: CASNRLQGYEQYF
j_gene: TRBJ2-7
v_gene: TRBV7-2

CDR3aa: CASSLNRGAEAFF
j_gene: TRBJ1-1
v_gene: TRBV7-8

CDR3aa: CSASSSTNYGYTF
j_gene: TRBJ1-2
v_gene: TRBV20-1

CDR3aa: CASRTSIGEKLFF
j_gene: TRBJ1-4
v_gene: TRBV6-5

CDR3aa: CASSVVALAEEDTQYF
j_gene: TRBJ2-3
v_gene: TRBV9